This TCR beta chain originates from a study of T cell changes during pregnancy in multiple sclerosis (dated by TCRdb to the late 2010s). Regarding the research as a whole: The study looked at changes in the T cell repertoire across pregnancy in women with multiple sclerosis.

Libraries were made using the immunoSEQ multiplex PCR assay. TCRdb provides this immuneACCESS table in a form limited to in-frame rearrangements. Some clones are lacking; in checked studies, under half of them reflect an unresolved V gene, and why the rest are absent is not known. The sample records about 33,000 clones, about 90% of which are singletons. The ten largest clones take up roughly 2.8% of the sample. A word on this clone: Which antigen it targets is not known. No per-base quality is available; no much larger clone lies one base away.

Specimen: CD4+ T cells from peripheral blood mononuclear cells, collected in the third trimester of pregnancy. This sequence originates from a female donor in good health, enrolled as a control in a pregnancy study.

The CDR3: CASSSLTGGGSPLHF. In nucleotide form, the sequence is TGTGCCAGCAGTTCCCTGACAGGGGGCGGTTCACCCCTCCACTTT. The rearrangement combines TRBV28 with TRBJ1-6; 10 nucleotides in the junction match TRBD1. From cysteine to phenylalanine, the CDR3 is 15 amino acids long. Only the CDR3 DNA stays, 45 bases, in frame from base 1. Taken from the germline V gene, the CDR1 and CDR2 loops are MDHEN and SYDVKM. V and J are trimmed by 4 bases and 9 bases, and the gene matches miss 6 bases of the junction.